The next 5 T cell receptor beta chains were all read from a single sample in a study of blood T cell repertoires in COVID-19. Measured with immunoSEQ multiplex PCR; TCRdb has only the in-frame clones, and not every one. The table shows a few hundred thousand clones, with roughly 86% occurring only once. Input material: peripheral blood. These receptors were obtained from a human donor with acute or convalescent COVID-19. The donor label of this sample is uncertain.

This clone was recorded only once. The chain recombines TRBV7-2 with TRBJ1-2; the D gene is possibly TRBD1 (6 bases). Germline CDR1 SGHTA, CDR2 FQGNSA. The V and J ends lost 5 bases and 2 bases respectively, with 12 bases between them. The CDR3 length is 14 residues. The chain's CDR3 is CASSPGQLNYGYTF. CDR3 bases: TGTGCCAGCAGCCCCGGACAGCTCAACTATGGCTACACCTTC.

V usage is TRBV28 and J usage is TRBJ1-6; no definite D call. Looked up from germline, CDR1 is MDHEN and CDR2 is SYDVKM. V dropped 2 bases and J dropped 5 bases, with 16 bases sitting between them. CDR3 size: 17 residues. This CDR3 reads CASSLLTPGGDNSPLHF. CDR3 sequence (DNA): TGTGCCAGCAGTTTACTGACCCCAGGAGGAGATAATTCACCCCTCCACTTT.

The chain is built from TRBV27 and TRBJ1-4; no clear D gene. V was pared by 5 bases and J by 6 bases, with 10 bases between. CDR1 and CDR2 (germline): MNHEY, SMNVEV (reference sequence). The CDR3 runs to 13 residues. The chain's CDR3 is CASSNTRYEKLFF. In nucleotides, the CDR3 is TGTGCCAGCAGTAACACAAGATATGAAAAACTGTTTTTT. The full variable domain, in which reference TRBV27 and TRBJ1-4 provide the parts outside the CDR3, is EAQVTQNPRYLITVTGKKLTVTCSQNMNHEYMSWYRQDPGLGLRQIYYSMNVEVTDKGDVPEGYKVSRKEKRNFPLILESPSPNQTSLYFCASSNTRYEKLFFGSGTQLSVL.

This clone is a singleton in its sample. The chain combines TRBV7-8 with TRBJ1-1, with a possible D match to TRBD1 (5 bases). This CDR3 is 13 amino acids long. Germline V gene sequence: CDR1 SGHVS, CDR2 FQNEAQ. V lost 8 bases and J 0 bases, leaving 10 bases between the germline ends. The CDR3 nucleotides read TGTGCCAGCGGGGACTTTTTGAACACTGAAGCTTTCTTT. This sequence encodes CASGDFLNTEAFF.

The V and J genes are TRBV4-2 and TRBJ1-2; 7 nucleotides line up with TRBD1. This CDR3 is 16 amino acids long. Per the germline V gene, CDR1 is LGHNA and CDR2 is YNFKEQ. The trim removed 0 bases at V and 6 bases at J, leaving 10 bases unmatched. CDR3 sequence reads: CASSQDRGLTGNGYTF. CDR3 sequence (DNA): TGTGCCAGCAGCCAAGATAGAGGGCTGACAGGGAATGGCTACACCTTC.